The present T cell receptor (beta chain) was sequenced within a study of blood T cell repertoires in COVID-19 (dated by TCRdb to the early 2020s). Describing the broader study: Collaborator samples came from the United States, Italy and Spain and covered acute and convalescent phases of COVID-19. The material from the prospective study consisted of cDNA or gDNA derived from T cells, B-cell-depleted T cells, or PBMCs. The dataset comprised deeply sampled blood TCRbeta repertoires from subjects exposed to, actively infected with, or recovered from COVID-19. A freely available public database, intended as a resource for researchers studying the immune response to SARS-CoV-2, is where the repertoires were released. Samples came from the ongoing ImmuneRACE study (first 160 participants) plus 1,254 subjects from 6 global collaborators. Nearly every sample came with metadata listing a de-identified subject ID, COVID-19 status, age in years and sex. Where HLA class I and class II types were available, the types were taken from metadata supplied by the sample provider, not from assay-based typing. Overall results and qualifications from the work: Clinical and demographic metadata were provided uncurated, with the amount varying by source and participant.

TCRbeta CDR3 regions were amplified from genomic DNA using the immunoSEQ Assay, a bias-controlled multiplex PCR. Per the original workflow: The number of nucleated cells in each sample was estimated by amplification of reference gene primers within the assay. To quantify the absolute abundance of each unique TCRbeta CDR3 rearrangement, sequence reads were collapsed and filtered. For each sample, productive Simpson clonality was calculated as the square root of Simpson's diversity index over productive rearrangements. Sourced from immuneACCESS, this table was stored by TCRdb with only in-frame sequences that have V and J called. A share of the clones is absent; for the studies checked, an unresolved V gene accounts for under half, and the remainder has no known explanation. V and J calls and clone size come straight from that table; D and trimming were deduced from the DNA. This sample holds about 71,000 clones; 90% were observed only once. The leading ten clones occupy less than 6.5% of the sample.

As to this clone: Its antigen remains undetermined. Within one base of it there is no much larger clone, and no base qualities were kept.

From the cysteine up to the phenylalanine, the CDR3 has a length of 15 residues. Here the CDR3 DNA is all that survives: 45 bases in frame from base 1. The V end gives up 3 bases and the J end 1 base, leaving 3 bases in the junction not matched to a gene. The CDR1 and CDR2 encoded by the germline V gene are SNHLY and FYNNEI. Collaborating institutions collected whole blood in K2EDTA tubes following their own protocols. For TCRbeta analysis, collaborators shipped samples in one of three forms: frozen whole blood, isolated PBMCs, or DNA extracted from either of those sample types. This TCR came from a woman between 18 and 30 years old with acute or convalescent COVID-19. Sequencing was carried out using peripheral blood. The chain was built from TRBV2 and TRBJ2-3, and TRBD1 matches 8 of the central bases. The CDR3 region has the sequence CASSDGQGRTDTQYF. At the DNA level, the sequence is TGTGCCAGCAGTGACGGACAGGGTCGCACAGATACGCAGTATTTT.